Detailed here is one T cell receptor beta chain. This specimen belongs to a study of cytomegalovirus exposure and HLA in healthy donors. The CDR3 length is 15 residues. Trimming removed 4 bases from V and 3 bases from J, with 15 bases in between. CDR1 is MNHEY, CDR2 SVGAGI, per germline. Using immunoSEQ multiplex PCR, the repertoire was profiled, and TCRdb retains in-frame clones only, with some absent. Among over 150,000 clones listed, less than 90% were seen once. This sequence joins TRBV6-5 and TRBJ1-2, with a possible D match to TRBD1 (6 bases). The sequence came from a man younger than 35 in good health and CMV-seropositive. The sequencing sample was made of PBMCs. The DNA of the CDR3 is TGTGCCAGCAGTTTCTTCCAGGGGCGCGACTATGGCTACACCTTC. As protein: CASSFFQGRDYGYTF.